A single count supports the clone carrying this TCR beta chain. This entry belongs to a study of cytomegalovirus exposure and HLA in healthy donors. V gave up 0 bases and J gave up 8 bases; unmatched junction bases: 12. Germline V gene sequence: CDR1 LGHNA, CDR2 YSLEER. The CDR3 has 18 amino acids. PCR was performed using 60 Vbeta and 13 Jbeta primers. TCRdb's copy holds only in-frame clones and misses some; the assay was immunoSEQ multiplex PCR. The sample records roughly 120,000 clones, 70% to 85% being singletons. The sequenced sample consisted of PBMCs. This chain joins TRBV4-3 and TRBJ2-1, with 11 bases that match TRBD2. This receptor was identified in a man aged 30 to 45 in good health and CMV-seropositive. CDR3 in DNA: TGCGCCAGCAGCCAAGACGGAGTAGCGGGGGGGATTAGGCATGAGCAGTTCTTC. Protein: CASSQDGVAGGIRHEQFF.